One sample yielded the 4 T cell receptor beta chains listed below, sequenced in a study of blood T cell repertoires in COVID-19. Method: immunoSEQ multiplex PCR; TCRdb's copy keeps in-frame clones and lacks some. Of 75,000 to 80,000 clones detected, roughly 90% appear once; the ten largest clones hold about 18%. Source material: peripheral blood. Receptor source: a human donor in a cohort sampled during active COVID-19.

This chain uses TRBV29-1 with TRBJ2-3; TRBD2 matches at 13 bases. The CDR3 is 16 amino acids. Germline V CDR1 and CDR2: SQVTM, ANQGSEA. Losses at the gene ends were 7 bases for V and 2 bases for J; bases not matched to a gene: 9. The CDR3 loop is CSGTSGSAVVTDTQYF. The CDR3 nucleotides read TGCAGCGGGACTAGCGGGAGCGCCGTAGTCACAGATACGCAGTATTTT.

This clone occurred a few times. The chain recombines TRBV18 with TRBJ2-7, with 7 nucleotides matching TRBD1. This CDR3 has 14 amino acids. Germline V gene data show CDR1 as KGHSH and CDR2 as LQKENI. After removal of 4 bases from V and 5 bases from J, the junction contained 8 bases not matched to a gene. Here the CDR3 DNA reads TGTGCCAGCTCACTCGACAGGGTTTCGGACGAGCAGTACTTC. Protein: CASSLDRVSDEQYF.

This rearrangement joins TRBV7-6 to TRBJ1-3; D uncertain. Trimming pared 4 bases from V and 4 bases from J, leaving 8 bases between. This CDR3 is built from 13 residues. Germline V gene data show CDR1 as SGHVS and CDR2 as FNYEAQ. In nucleotides, the CDR3 is TGTGCCAGCAGCTCCGCGGTAGGAAACACCATATATTTT. Protein product: CASSSAVGNTIYF.

This clone was observed a few times. The chain has TRBV27 and TRBJ1-3, with 7 positions matching TRBD1. Germline-derived CDR1 and CDR2 are MNHEY and SMNVEV (reference sequence). The CDR3 has 15 residues. V lost 5 bases, J lost 1 base, and 5 bases stayed unmatched. The CDR3 here is CASSRQGSSGNTIYF. The CDR3, as DNA: TGTGCCAGCAGTCGACAGGGTTCTTCTGGAAACACCATATATTTT.